Below, 24 T cell receptor beta chains from the same sample are listed, as sequenced in a study of graft-versus-host responses after intestinal transplantation. Only in-frame clones appear in the TCRdb table, and some are missing; sequencing was by immunoSEQ multiplex PCR. The sample consists of tens of thousands of clones, roughly 92% of them appearing once. The sequences come from bone marrow, collected 700 to 850 days after intestinal transplantation. The origin of the receptors is a human patient who received an intestinal transplant, so some T cells may come from the graft donor.

The chain has TRBV4-1 and TRBJ2-5; a possible D gene is TRBD1 (6 bases). The V gene lost 0 bases and the J gene lost 5 bases, with 25 bases spanning the gap. Germline V gives CDR1 MGHRA, CDR2 YSYEKL. The CDR3 loop spans 19 amino acids. The CDR3 DNA follows: TGCGCCAGCAGCCAAGATCCCCCCCTTAACGGCAGGGGTGGTGAGACCCAGTACTTC. This gives the protein CASSQDPPLNGRGGETQYF.

The chain uses TRBV2 and TRBJ2-6; 12 bases are a match to TRBD2. With 2 bases clipped from V and 4 bases from J, the junction kept 9 bases outside the gene matches. The CDR3 is 19 amino acids. Looked up from germline, CDR1 is SNHLY and CDR2 is FYNNEI. The chain's CDR3 is CASSEWLAGGTAGANVLTF. As DNA, the CDR3 is TGTGCCAGCAGTGAATGGCTAGCGGGAGGGACAGCCGGGGCCAACGTCCTGACTTTC.

This CDR3 reads CASSSAKRGGLENEQFF. The CDR3 DNA reads TGTGCCAGCAGCTCGGCGAAACGGGGGGGTTTGGAAAATGAGCAGTTCTTC. The chain recombines TRBV5-4 with TRBJ2-1; the match to TRBD2 covers 8 bases. V lost 3 bases, J lost 7 bases, and 15 bases stayed unmatched. The CDR3 covers 17 residues. Germline V gene sequence: CDR1 SGHNT, CDR2 YYREEE (reference sequence).

The CDR3 protein is CSVGFLFEQYF. The CDR3 DNA sequence: TGCAGCGTGGGGTTCCTCTTCGAGCAGTACTTC. This chain joins TRBV29-1 and TRBJ2-7; no firm D call. Trimming shortened V by 6 bases and J by 6 bases, and 12 bases separated the two germline ends. The CDR3 consists of 11 residues. Germline V gives CDR1 SQVTM, CDR2 ANQGSEA.

The gene calls are TRBV7-9 and TRBJ2-6, with 11 bases fitting TRBD2. CDR1 and CDR2 (germline): SEHNR, FQNEAQ (reference sequence). The CDR3 is 18 amino acids. V lost 2 bases to trimming and J lost 0 bases; unmatched junction nucleotides: 3. The CDR3 DNA reads as TGTGCCAGCAGCTTACCTAGCGGGGGGAACTCTGGGGCCAACGTCCTGACTTTC. This codes for CASSLPSGGNSGANVLTF.

The V and J genes are TRBV27 and TRBJ2-2; D is perhaps TRBD1 (5 bases). This CDR3 comprises 13 residues. Germline V gives CDR1 MNHEY, CDR2 SMNVEV (reference sequence). Trimming took 3 bases from V and 6 from J, leaving 8 bases between them. Here the CDR3 reads CASSFQGSGELFF. CDR3 DNA: TGTGCCAGCAGTTTTCAGGGTTCCGGGGAGCTGTTTTTT.

The genes are TRBV4-1 and TRBJ2-7, with D maybe TRBD1 (5 bases). Germline loops: CDR1 MGHRA, CDR2 YSYEKL. This CDR3 is 13 amino acids long. V lost 2 bases and J lost 7, with 12 bases in between. The CDR3: CASSQIGVGEQYF. CDR3 bases: TGCGCCAGCAGCCAAATAGGGGTAGGAGAGCAGTACTTC.

This clone has just one count. This chain connects TRBV5-1 to TRBJ2-1; TRBD2 might be the D (6 bases). The CDR3 sequence is 16 residues long. V was trimmed by 2 bases and J by 0 bases, leaving 12 bases between them. Germline assignment: CDR1 SGHRS and CDR2 YFSETQ. The CDR3 nucleotides are TGCGCCAGCAGCTTAAATCCAGCGGGCTCCTACAATGAGCAGTTCTTC. Amino acids: CASSLNPAGSYNEQFF.

The chain has TRBV6-1 and TRBJ2-1; D is unresolved. CDR1 is MNHNS and CDR2 is SASEGT in the germline V gene. CDR3 length: 14 residues. Trimming took off 8 bases at V and 7 bases at J, with 18 bases between the two ends. The CDR3 loop is CASSRAPRRNEQFF. CDR3 in DNA: TGTGCCAGCTCTCGGGCCCCCAGAAGGAATGAGCAGTTCTTC.

In its sample, this clone was seen once. The chain uses TRBV7-9 and TRBJ2-7; TRBD2 matches 10 bases. The CDR3 sequence is 15 residues long. In germline, CDR1 is SEHNR, CDR2 FQNEAQ (reference sequence). V lost 4 bases to trimming and J lost 2 bases; unmatched junction nucleotides: 5. The CDR3, as DNA: TGTGCCAGCAGCTGGGAGCGGGAGGGTCCCTACGAGCAGTACTTC. Protein sequence: CASSWEREGPYEQYF.

The CDR3 DNA sequence: TGTGCCAGCAGCCGTATAATTGGTAGGTCAACTAATGAAAAACTGTTTTTT. Its protein is CASSRIIGRSTNEKLFF. V usage is TRBV7-9 and J usage is TRBJ1-4, with D uncertain. The CDR3 length is 17 residues. CDR1 and CDR2 from the germline V gene are SEHNR and FQNEAQ (reference sequence). Trimming left V 5 bases short and J 0 bases short, with 16 bases between.

J is TRBJ2-3 and V is TRBV10-1; TRBD2 is a possible D gene (5 bases). The CDR3 runs 15 residues. With 4 bases removed from V and 5 bases from J, the gap between germline ends came to 16 bases. In germline, CDR1 is WNHNN, CDR2 SYGVQD (reference sequence). CDR3 in amino acids: CASSAEGRLQDTQYF. CDR3 nucleotide sequence: TGCGCCAGCAGTGCCGAGGGAAGGTTACAAGATACGCAGTATTTT.

This clone showed up just a few times. The chain joins TRBV10-1 to TRBJ2-2, with TRBD1 identical over 10 bases. The CDR3 runs 15 residues. Looked up from germline, CDR1 is WNHNN and CDR2 is SYGVQD (reference sequence). Losses at the gene ends were 5 bases for V and 4 bases for J; bases not matched to a gene: 4. The CDR3 spells CASSPGTGVTGELFF. The CDR3 DNA reads as TGCGCCAGCAGTCCCGGGACAGGGGTCACCGGGGAGCTGTTTTTT.

The CDR3 DNA is TGTGCCAGTAGCGGCAAGGACAGGGCCATCTACGAGCAGTACTTC. Residues: CASSGKDRAIYEQYF. The chain joins TRBV19 to TRBJ2-7; 8 bases are a match to TRBD1. V gave up 6 bases and J gave up 3 bases; unmatched junction bases: 10. The CDR3 consists of 15 residues. From germline, CDR1 is LNHDA and CDR2 SQIVND (reference sequence). Based on the CDR3 plus reference TRBV19 and TRBJ2-7, the full variable domain is DGGITQSPKYLFRKEGQNVTLSCEQNLNHDAMYWYRQDPGQGLRLIYYSQIVNDFQKGDIAEGYSVSREKKESFPLTVTSAQKNPTAFYLCASSGKDRAIYEQYFGPGTRLTVT.

The V call is TRBV5-1, the J call TRBJ2-2; 14 bases are shared with TRBD2. CDR1 SGHRS and CDR2 YFSETQ come from the germline V gene. The ends lost 0 bases at V and 8 bases at J; junction bases unmatched: 15. The CDR3 sequence is 20 residues long. DNA for the CDR3: TGCGCCAGCAGCTTGGGGGCTGGGACTAGCGGGAGCCTCCATGTAGGGGAGCTGTTTTTT. Encoded protein: CASSLGAGTSGSLHVGELFF.

V gene TRBV6-1 combines with J gene TRBJ1-5; no reliable D call. Trimming took off 8 bases at V and 4 bases at J, with 12 bases between the two ends. CDR3 length equals 13 residues. Germline V gives CDR1 MNHNS, CDR2 SASEGT. CDR3: CASAPGKNQPQHF. The CDR3 nucleotides read TGTGCCAGCGCGCCCGGGAAGAATCAGCCCCAGCATTTT.

The chain links TRBV14 to TRBJ2-5; 8 bases align to TRBD1. The V and J ends lost 0 bases and 5 bases, in that order; junction bases with no gene match: 8. The CDR3 spans 16 residues. Germline assignment: CDR1 SGHDN and CDR2 FVKESK. The CDR3 nucleotides read TGTGCCAGCAGCCAAGATCTGGGACAGGTCTGGGAGACCCAGTACTTC. Translation: CASSQDLGQVWETQYF.

This chain links TRBV4-2 with TRBJ2-1; D remains ambiguous. V lost 0 bases and J 10 bases, leaving 7 bases between the germline ends. Per germline, CDR1 LGHNA and CDR2 YNFKEQ. The CDR3 has 12 residues. The chain's CDR3 is CASSQEAAEQFF. CDR3 nucleotides: TGTGCCAGCAGCCAAGAGGCCGCCGAGCAGTTCTTC.

This clone was observed a handful of times. The chain has TRBV30 and TRBJ2-7; D gene ambiguous. Germline V gene lookup returns CDR1 GTSNPN and CDR2 SVGIG (reference sequence). V gave up 0 bases and J gave up 7 bases, with 13 bases separating them. The CDR3 has 13 amino acids. The CDR3 protein is CAWSVGGLREQYF. The CDR3 region has the DNA TGTGCCTGGAGTGTAGGTGGTTTAAGGGAGCAGTACTTC.

CDR3 residues: CASSLRSGTGESGYTF. CDR3 DNA sequence: TGTGCCAGCAGTTTAAGATCCGGGACAGGGGAATCTGGCTACACCTTC. The chain couples TRBV27 to TRBJ1-2; 10 nucleotides agree with TRBD1. The CDR3 totals 16 residues. Germline V CDR1 and CDR2: MNHEY, SMNVEV (reference sequence). V lost 2 bases to trimming and J lost 7 bases; unmatched junction nucleotides: 10.

This chain connects TRBV6-5 to TRBJ2-7; D uncertain. The germline V gene encodes CDR1 MNHEY and CDR2 SVGAGI. V lost 2 bases and J lost 1, with 9 bases in between. This CDR3 region has 14 residues. DNA of the CDR3: TGTGCCAGCAGTTACGCTGCACTATCCTACGAGCAGTACTTC. It translates to CASSYAALSYEQYF.

The V and J genes are TRBV6-5 and TRBJ1-1, with a tentative D call TRBD1 (5 bases). This CDR3 is built from 10 residues. Per germline, CDR1 MNHEY and CDR2 SVGAGI. The V end was cut by 5 bases, the J end by 11 bases, with 9 bases between. The DNA of the CDR3 is TGTGCCAGCAGTCTGACAGTGGCTTTCTTT. Encoded protein: CASSLTVAFF.

The chain recombines TRBV5-5 with TRBJ1-1; D is perhaps TRBD1 (6 bases). The CDR3 loop spans 11 amino acids. Per the germline V gene, CDR1 is SGHKS and CDR2 is YYEKEE (reference sequence). V gave up 3 bases and J gave up 10 bases, with 10 bases separating them. In nucleotides, the CDR3 is TGTGCCAGCAGCTGGGGACACGGAGCTTTCTTT. This sequence encodes CASSWGHGAFF. Complete variable domain (other parts from reference TRBV5-5 and TRBJ1-1): DAGVTQSPTHLIKTRGQQVTLRCSPISGHKSVSWYQQVLGQGPQFIFQYYEKEERGRGNFPDRFSARQFPNYSSELNVNALLLGDSALYLCASSWGHGAFFGQGTRLTVV.

The chain carries TRBV28 and TRBJ2-7; D remains unclear. V lost 3 bases to trimming and J lost 2 bases, with 8 bases between them. Germline V gene sequence: CDR1 MDHEN, CDR2 SYDVKM. The CDR3 is 13 residues long. Here the CDR3 DNA reads TGTGCCAGCAGTTTGTTTGCAGCCTACGAGCAGTACTTC. It is translated as CASSLFAAYEQYF.